This T cell receptor (beta chain) was identified during a study of T cell responses to AZD1222 COVID-19 vaccine. Study-wide results and limits: The number of AZD1222 recipients seropositive at baseline was only five to seven. Increased Spike-specific TCR breadth and depth were observed after two AZD1222 doses. The donor cohort was predominantly white British with a female majority, and clonal diversity may have been underestimated.

There are 14 residues in the CDR3. Trimming took 5 bases from V and 2 from J; bases not matched to a gene: 4. Germline CDR1 reads SGHAT; CDR2 reads FQNNGV. The table came from immunoSEQ multiplex PCR; TCRdb's copy has only in-frame clones and leaves some out. The sample contains about 61,000 clones, 81% of which appear only once. The sample holds one count of this clone. Its antigen is unknown. This chain connects TRBV11-2 to TRBJ2-7; 9 bases are shared with TRBD1. Specimen: peripheral blood, collected 28 days after the second AZD1222 dose. This clonotype was sampled from an adult who received the AZD1222 COVID-19 vaccine. As DNA, the CDR3 is TGTGCCAGCAGCCGCGGACAGGGGACCTACGAGCAGTACTTC. It yields the protein CASSRGQGTYEQYF.